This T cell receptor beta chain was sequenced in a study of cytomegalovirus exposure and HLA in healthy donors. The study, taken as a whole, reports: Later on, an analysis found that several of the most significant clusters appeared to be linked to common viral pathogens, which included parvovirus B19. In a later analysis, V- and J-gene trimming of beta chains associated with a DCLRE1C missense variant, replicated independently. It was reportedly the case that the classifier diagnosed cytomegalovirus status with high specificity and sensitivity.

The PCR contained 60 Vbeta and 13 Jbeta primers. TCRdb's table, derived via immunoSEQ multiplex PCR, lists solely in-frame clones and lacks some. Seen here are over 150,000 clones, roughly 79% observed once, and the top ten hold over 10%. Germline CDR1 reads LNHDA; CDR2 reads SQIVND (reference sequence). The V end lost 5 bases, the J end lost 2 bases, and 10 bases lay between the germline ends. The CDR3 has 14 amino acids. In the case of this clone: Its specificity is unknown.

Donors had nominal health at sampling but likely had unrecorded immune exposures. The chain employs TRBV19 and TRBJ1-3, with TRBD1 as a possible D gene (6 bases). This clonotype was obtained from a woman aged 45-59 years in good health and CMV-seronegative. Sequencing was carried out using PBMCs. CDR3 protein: CASSYRDTGNTIYF. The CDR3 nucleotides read TGTGCCAGTAGTTACCGGGACACTGGAAACACCATATATTTT.